The 12 T cell receptor beta chains listed next were all sequenced from one sample in a study of Tregs in tolerant kidney transplant recipients. Assay used: immunoSEQ multiplex PCR; TCRdb lists only in-frame clones, some missing. Recorded for this sample: 25,000 to 35,000 clones. The sequences come from CD8+ T cells from blood, collected before the transplant. These receptors all come from a human donor who received a combined kidney and bone marrow transplant.

About this clone itself: Read sequence stops 3 residues before the CDR3 end, and the germline J gene provides the missing end. J is TRBJ2-3 and V is TRBV7-6, with TRBD2 identical over 12 bases. Trimming took 5 bases from V and 2 from J; bases not matched to a gene: 5. Per germline, CDR1 SGHVS and CDR2 FNYEAQ. This CDR3 is 16 amino acids long. The CDR3 spells CASSTRTSGATDTQYF. The sequenced part of the CDR3 DNA is TGTGCCAGCAGCACGCGGACTAGCGGGGCCACAGATACG.

As regards this clone: The read ends 3 residues before the CDR3 terminus; that terminus is restored from the germline J gene. The gene calls are TRBV19 and TRBJ2-7, with TRBD1 matching over 9 bases. The CDR3 is 15 residues long. From germline, CDR1 is LNHDA and CDR2 SQIVND (reference sequence). The ends lost 9 bases at V and 2 bases at J; junction bases unmatched: 11. Incomplete CDR3 DNA: TGTGCCAGCAGTTGGACCGGGACAGGGACCTACGAG. Amino acid sequence: CASSWTGTGTYE. The full-length CDR3 reads as CASSWTGTGTYEQYF. Combining the CDR3 with reference TRBV19 and TRBJ2-7 gives the whole variable domain DGGITQSPKYLFRKEGQNVTLSCEQNLNHDAMYWYRQDPGQGLRLIYYSQIVNDFQKGDIAEGYSVSREKKESFPLTVTSAQKNPTAFYLCASSWTGTGTYEQYFGPGTRLTVT.

CDR3 DNA (partial): TGTGCCAGCAGCCCAGGGGCAAACCAGCCC. Translating it yields CASSPGANQP. The entire CDR3 is CASSPGANQPQHF. V usage is TRBV7-9 and J usage is TRBJ1-5; D possibly corresponds to TRBD1 (6 bases). The observed sequence ends 3 residues before the CDR3 terminus, with the missing tail filled in from the germline J gene. Germline V lookup: CDR1 SEHNR, CDR2 FQNEAQ (reference sequence). This CDR3 comprises 13 residues. With 5 bases removed from V and 7 bases from J, the gap between germline ends came to 12 bases.

Comments on this clone: The read is 3 residues too short to cover the CDR3 end, so that end is filled in from the germline J gene. This chain connects TRBV7-9 to TRBJ2-5, with D perhaps TRBD2 (6 bases). The CDR3 covers 15 residues. The V end was cut by 5 bases, the J end by 2 bases, with 15 bases between. Looked up from germline, CDR1 is SEHNR and CDR2 is FQNEAQ (reference sequence). The CDR3 bases that were read are TGTGCCAGCAGCCCCCTACGGGGGAGGCAAGAGACC. This encodes CASSPLRGRQET. The full-length CDR3 reads as CASSPLRGRQETQYF.

Concerning this clone: The read is 3 residues too short to cover the CDR3 end, so that end is filled in from the germline J gene. The rearrangement links TRBV7-8 to TRBJ2-1, with D unresolved. The V gene lost 3 bases and the J gene lost 6 bases, with 6 bases spanning the gap. CDR3 size: 12 residues. CDR1 and CDR2 from the germline V gene are SGHVS and FQNEAQ. The CDR3 spells CASSLVANEQFF. The CDR3 bases that were read are TGTGCCAGCAGCTTGGTGGCCAATGAG.

Notes on this clone: The sequenced fragment ends 3 residues before the CDR3 boundary, so the rest is inferred from the germline J gene. The chain uses TRBV9 and TRBJ2-7, with D perhaps matching TRBD2 (6 bases). The CDR3 spans 14 residues. Germline V lookup: CDR1 SGDLS, CDR2 YYNGEE. V lost 6 bases and J lost 4, with 17 bases in between. The CDR3 DNA, read in part, is TGTGCCAGCACACGTAGAACAGGAGGGTACGAG. It specifies CASTRRTGGYE. The full-length CDR3 reads as CASTRRTGGYEQYF.

Concerning this clone: The read finishes 3 residues shy of the CDR3 end, and the germline J gene is used to complete it. The V call is TRBV19, the J call TRBJ2-1; TRBD2 agrees at 11 bases. The CDR3 is 16 amino acids. Unmatched junction bases numbered 4, after V lost 2 bases and J lost 4 bases. Germline CDR1 reads LNHDA; CDR2 reads SQIVND (reference sequence). The DNA read from the CDR3 is TGTGCCAGTAGTATATGGGCTAGCGGGGGGTACAATGAG. Translation: CASSIWASGGYNE. The complete CDR3 sequence is CASSIWASGGYNEQFF.

Remarks on this clone: The CDR3 goes on 3 residues after the read ends, and that part is filled in from the germline J gene. The chain has TRBV19 and TRBJ2-1, with 7 bases fitting TRBD2. V shed 3 bases and J 4 bases; nucleotides not matched to a gene: 3. The CDR3 is made up of 14 amino acids. The germline V gene encodes CDR1 LNHDA and CDR2 SQIVND (reference sequence). The sequenced part of the CDR3 DNA is TGTGCCAGTAGTATGCGGGGGAATTACAATGAG. It yields the protein CASSMRGNYNE. The full CDR3 protein is CASSMRGNYNEQFF.

Points on this clone: Read sequence stops 3 residues before the CDR3 end, and the germline J gene provides the missing end. This chain connects TRBV2 to TRBJ2-2; no firm D call. Looked up from germline, CDR1 is SNHLY and CDR2 is FYNNEI. This CDR3 spans 11 amino acids. The V end was cut by 7 bases, the J end by 2 bases, with 2 bases between. The covered CDR3 bases are TGTGCCAGCACTAACACCGGGGAG. This gives the protein CASTNTGE. The CDR3 in its entirety is CASTNTGELFF.

A word on this clone: The read finishes 3 residues shy of the CDR3 end, and the germline J gene is used to complete it. This rearrangement joins TRBV7-6 to TRBJ1-3, with D possibly TRBD1 on 5 matching bases. Germline V gives CDR1 SGHVS, CDR2 FNYEAQ. The CDR3 consists of 15 residues. Trimming removed 3 bases from V and 0 bases from J, with 9 bases in between. Here the CDR3 reads CASSLGPSSGNTIYF. The CDR3 bases that were read are TGTGCCAGCAGCTTGGGGCCGAGCTCTGGAAACACC.

Notes on this clone: Coverage ceases 3 residues before the CDR3 finishes, and the germline J gene fills in the end. The chain is built from TRBV19 and TRBJ1-1; 7 positions match TRBD1. The CDR3 length is 16 residues. The V segment lost 1 base and the J segment 4 bases; nucleotides outside the gene matches: 9. The germline V gene has CDR1 LNHDA and CDR2 SQIVND (reference sequence). CDR3 bases read: TGTGCCAGTAGTATAGCCCCGACAGGGTATGGCACTGAA. Amino acids: CASSIAPTGYGTE. The CDR3 in full is CASSIAPTGYGTEAFF.

The CDR3 region is CASSSDSLGYGYTF. The CDR3 bases that were read are TGTGCCAGCAGCTCCGACAGCCTCGGCTATGGC. The chain employs TRBV5-6 and TRBJ1-2, with TRBD1 as a possible D gene (5 bases). The read terminates 3 residues ahead of where the CDR3 ends, so the germline J gene completes it. Germline CDR1 SGHDT, CDR2 YYEEEE. The CDR3 covers 14 residues. Trimming removed 3 bases at V and 4 bases at J, with 13 bases between.